This T cell receptor beta chain was recorded in a study of cytomegalovirus exposure and HLA in healthy donors. Both 60 Vbeta primers and 13 Jbeta primers went into the PCR. Here immunoSEQ multiplex PCR was the method, and the copy in TCRdb shows in-frame clones only, minus some. The table includes 150,000 to 200,000 clones, roughly 87% detected once. V was clipped by 6 bases and J by 6 bases, with 14 bases between them. The CDR3 contains 13 residues. Germline CDR1 and CDR2: SGHTA and FQGTGA. What was sequenced was PBMCs. This receptor was obtained from a man over 45 in good health and CMV-seronegative. V usage is TRBV7-3 and J usage is TRBJ1-2, with a possible D match to TRBD1 (5 bases). CDR3 protein: CASSFIAGHGYTF. The CDR3 DNA reads as TGTGCCAGCAGTTTTATTGCGGGACATGGCTACACCTTC.